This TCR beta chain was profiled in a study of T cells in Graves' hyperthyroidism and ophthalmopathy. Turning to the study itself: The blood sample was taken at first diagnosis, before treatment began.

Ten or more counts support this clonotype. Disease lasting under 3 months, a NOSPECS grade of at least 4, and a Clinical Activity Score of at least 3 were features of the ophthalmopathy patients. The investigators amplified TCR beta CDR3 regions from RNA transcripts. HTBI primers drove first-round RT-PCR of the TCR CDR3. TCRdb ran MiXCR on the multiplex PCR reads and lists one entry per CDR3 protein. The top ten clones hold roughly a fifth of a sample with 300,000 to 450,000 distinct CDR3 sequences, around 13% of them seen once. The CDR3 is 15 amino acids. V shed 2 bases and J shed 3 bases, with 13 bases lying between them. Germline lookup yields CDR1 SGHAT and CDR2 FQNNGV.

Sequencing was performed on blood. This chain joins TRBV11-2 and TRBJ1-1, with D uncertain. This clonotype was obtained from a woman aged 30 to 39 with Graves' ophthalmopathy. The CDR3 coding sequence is TGTGCCAGCAGCTTATTCTCCCGTTTTGACACTGAAGCTTTCTTT. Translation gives CASSLFSRFDTEAFF.